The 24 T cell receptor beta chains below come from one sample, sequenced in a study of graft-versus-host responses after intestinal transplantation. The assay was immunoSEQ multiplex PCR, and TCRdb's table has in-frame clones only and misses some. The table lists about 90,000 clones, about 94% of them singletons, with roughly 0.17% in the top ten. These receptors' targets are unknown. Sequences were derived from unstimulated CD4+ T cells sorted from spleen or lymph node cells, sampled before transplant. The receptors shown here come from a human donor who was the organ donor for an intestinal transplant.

The CDR3 spells CAISESRTASTDTQYF. CDR3 coding DNA: TGTGCCATCAGTGAGTCCAGGACAGCTAGCACAGATACGCAGTATTTT. This chain uses TRBV10-3 with TRBJ2-3; tentatively, D is TRBD1 (6 bases). Looked up from germline, CDR1 is ENHRY and CDR2 is SYGVKD. The CDR3 covers 16 residues. The germline V and J ends were trimmed by 0 bases and 0 bases, with 10 bases remaining between them.

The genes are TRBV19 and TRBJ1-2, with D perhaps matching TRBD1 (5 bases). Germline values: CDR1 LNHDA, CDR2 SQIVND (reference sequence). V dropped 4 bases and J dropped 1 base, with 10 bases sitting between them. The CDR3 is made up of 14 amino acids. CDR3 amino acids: CASSTRDGNYGYTF. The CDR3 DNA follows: TGTGCCAGTAGTACCCGGGACGGTAACTATGGCTACACCTTC.

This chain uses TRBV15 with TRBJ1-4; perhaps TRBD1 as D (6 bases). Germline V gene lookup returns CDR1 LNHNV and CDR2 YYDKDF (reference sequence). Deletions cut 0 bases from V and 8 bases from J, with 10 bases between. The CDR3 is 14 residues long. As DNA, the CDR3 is TGTGCCACCAGCAGAGAAGGGGGTCTGGAAAAACTGTTTTTT. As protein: CATSREGGLEKLFF.

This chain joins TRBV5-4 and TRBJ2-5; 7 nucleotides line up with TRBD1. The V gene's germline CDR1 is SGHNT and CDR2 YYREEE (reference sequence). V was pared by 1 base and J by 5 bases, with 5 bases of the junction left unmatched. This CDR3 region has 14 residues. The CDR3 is CASSLSRGTETQYF. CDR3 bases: TGTGCCAGCAGCTTGTCCAGGGGGACGGAGACCCAGTACTTC.

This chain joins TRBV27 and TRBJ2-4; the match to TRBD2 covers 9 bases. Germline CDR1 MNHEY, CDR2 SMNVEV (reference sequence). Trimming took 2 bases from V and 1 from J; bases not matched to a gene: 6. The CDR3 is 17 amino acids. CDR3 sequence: CASSLQAGGSAKNIQYF. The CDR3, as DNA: TGTGCCAGCAGTTTACAAGCGGGGGGATCGGCCAAAAACATTCAGTACTTC.

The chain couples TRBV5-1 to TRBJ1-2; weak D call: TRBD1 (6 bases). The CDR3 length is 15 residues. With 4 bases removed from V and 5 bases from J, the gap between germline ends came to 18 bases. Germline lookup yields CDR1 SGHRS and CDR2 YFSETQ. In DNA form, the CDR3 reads TGCGCCAGCAGCGAGACAGGAATGACCCTTTATGGCTACACCTTC. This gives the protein CASSETGMTLYGYTF.

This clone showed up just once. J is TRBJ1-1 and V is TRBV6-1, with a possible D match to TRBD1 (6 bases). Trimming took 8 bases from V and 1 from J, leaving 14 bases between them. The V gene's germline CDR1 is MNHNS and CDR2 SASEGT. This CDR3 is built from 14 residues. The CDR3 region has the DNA TGTGCCAGCGGGACACGGTCGGGGAACACTGAAGCTTTCTTT. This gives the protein CASGTRSGNTEAFF.

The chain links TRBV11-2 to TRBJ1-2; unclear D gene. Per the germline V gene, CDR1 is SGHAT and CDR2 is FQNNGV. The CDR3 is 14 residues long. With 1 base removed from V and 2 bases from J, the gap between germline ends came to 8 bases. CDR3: CASSLVGPNYGYTF. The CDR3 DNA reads TGTGCCAGCAGCTTAGTAGGGCCGAACTATGGCTACACCTTC.

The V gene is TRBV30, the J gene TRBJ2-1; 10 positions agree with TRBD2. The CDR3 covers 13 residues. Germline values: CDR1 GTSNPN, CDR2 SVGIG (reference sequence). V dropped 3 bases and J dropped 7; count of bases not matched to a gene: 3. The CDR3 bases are TGTGCCTGGAGCGGACTAGCGGATAATGAGCAGTTCTTC. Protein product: CAWSGLADNEQFF.

CDR3: CASSPVPGGAAKNIQYF. The CDR3, as DNA: TGTGCCAGTAGTCCGGTCCCTGGGGGGGCAGCCAAAAACATTCAGTACTTC. The genes are TRBV19 and TRBJ2-4; D is perhaps TRBD2 (7 bases). There are 17 residues in the CDR3. The V gene's germline CDR1 is LNHDA and CDR2 SQIVND (reference sequence). Trimming cost V 5 bases and J 0 bases, with 17 bases left between them.

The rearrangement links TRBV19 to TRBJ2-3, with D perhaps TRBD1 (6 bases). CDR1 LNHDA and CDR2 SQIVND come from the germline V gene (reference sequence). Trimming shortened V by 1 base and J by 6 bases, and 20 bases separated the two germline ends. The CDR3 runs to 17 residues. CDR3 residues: CASSIGRHVITGDTQYF. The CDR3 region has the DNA TGTGCCAGTAGTATAGGGCGCCACGTGATTACAGGGGATACGCAGTATTTT.

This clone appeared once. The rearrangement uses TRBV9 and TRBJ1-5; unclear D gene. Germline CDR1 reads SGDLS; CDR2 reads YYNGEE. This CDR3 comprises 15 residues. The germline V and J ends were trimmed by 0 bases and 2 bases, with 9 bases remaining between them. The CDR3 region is CASSVGGEGNQPQHF. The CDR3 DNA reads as TGTGCCAGCAGCGTAGGCGGGGAGGGCAATCAGCCCCAGCATTTT.

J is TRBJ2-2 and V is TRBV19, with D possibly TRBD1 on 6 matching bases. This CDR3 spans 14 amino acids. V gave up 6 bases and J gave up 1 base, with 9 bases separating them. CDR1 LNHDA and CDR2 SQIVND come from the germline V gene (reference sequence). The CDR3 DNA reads TGTGCCAGTAGCCAGACAGGGAACACCGGGGAGCTGTTTTTT. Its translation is CASSQTGNTGELFF.

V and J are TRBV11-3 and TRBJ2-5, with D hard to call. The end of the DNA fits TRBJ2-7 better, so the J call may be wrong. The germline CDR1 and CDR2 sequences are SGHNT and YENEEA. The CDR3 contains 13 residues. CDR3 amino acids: CASSLGAAYEQYF. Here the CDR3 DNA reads TGTGCCAGCAGCTTAGGGGCAGCCTACGAGCAGTACTTC.

The CDR3 loop reads CASSLGTGGPYEQYF. The DNA for the CDR3 is TGTGCCAGCAGCTTAGGGACAGGGGGCCCCTACGAGCAGTACTTC. The chain uses TRBV7-6 and TRBJ2-7, with TRBD1 matching over 11 bases. V trimming: 1 base; J trimming: 2 bases; junction bases outside the gene matches: 1. CDR3 length equals 15 residues. In germline, CDR1 is SGHVS, CDR2 FNYEAQ.

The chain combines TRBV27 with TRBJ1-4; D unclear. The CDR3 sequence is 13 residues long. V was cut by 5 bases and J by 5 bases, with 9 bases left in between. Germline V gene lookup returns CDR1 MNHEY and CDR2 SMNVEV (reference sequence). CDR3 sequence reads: CASSPRWNEKLFF. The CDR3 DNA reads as TGTGCCAGCAGTCCGAGGTGGAATGAAAAACTGTTTTTT. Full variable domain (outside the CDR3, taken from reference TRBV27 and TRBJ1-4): EAQVTQNPRYLITVTGKKLTVTCSQNMNHEYMSWYRQDPGLGLRQIYYSMNVEVTDKGDVPEGYKVSRKEKRNFPLILESPSPNQTSLYFCASSPRWNEKLFFGSGTQLSVL.

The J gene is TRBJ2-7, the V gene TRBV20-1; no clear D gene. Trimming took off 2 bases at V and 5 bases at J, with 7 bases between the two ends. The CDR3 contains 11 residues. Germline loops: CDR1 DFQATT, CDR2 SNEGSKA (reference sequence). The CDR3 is CSARKLNEQYF. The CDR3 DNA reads TGCAGTGCTAGAAAACTGAACGAGCAGTACTTC.

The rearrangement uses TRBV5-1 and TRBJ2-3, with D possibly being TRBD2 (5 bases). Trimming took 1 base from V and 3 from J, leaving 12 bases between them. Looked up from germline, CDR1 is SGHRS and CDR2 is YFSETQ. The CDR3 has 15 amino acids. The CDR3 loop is CASSLRGFETDTQYF. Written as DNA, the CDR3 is TGCGCCAGCAGCTTGAGAGGGTTTGAAACAGATACGCAGTATTTT.

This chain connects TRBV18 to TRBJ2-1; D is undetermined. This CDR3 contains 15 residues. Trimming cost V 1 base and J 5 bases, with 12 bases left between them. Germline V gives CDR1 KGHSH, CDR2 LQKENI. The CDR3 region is CASSPLLDRNNEQFF. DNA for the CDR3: TGTGCCAGCTCACCACTCCTGGACCGCAACAATGAGCAGTTCTTC.

CDR3: CASSLEWTDTQYF. The CDR3, as DNA: TGTGCCAGCAGTCTAGAGTGGACAGATACGCAGTATTTT. This chain uses TRBV27 with TRBJ2-3; D call uncertain. Trimming took 5 bases from V and 3 from J, leaving 9 bases between them. Germline V lookup: CDR1 MNHEY, CDR2 SMNVEV (reference sequence). This CDR3 comprises 13 residues.

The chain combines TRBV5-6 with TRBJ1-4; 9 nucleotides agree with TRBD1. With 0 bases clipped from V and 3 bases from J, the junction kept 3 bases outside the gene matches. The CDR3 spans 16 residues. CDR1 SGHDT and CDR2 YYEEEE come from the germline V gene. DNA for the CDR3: TGTGCCAGCAGCTTGGCCGGGACAGGGTCTAATGAAAAACTGTTTTTT. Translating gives CASSLAGTGSNEKLFF.

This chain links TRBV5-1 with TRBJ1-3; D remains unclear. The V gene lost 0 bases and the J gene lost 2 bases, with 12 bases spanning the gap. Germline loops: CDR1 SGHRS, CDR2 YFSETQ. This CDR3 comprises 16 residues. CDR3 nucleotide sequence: TGCGCCAGCAGCTTGGCCCTTGGCATCACTGGAAACACCATATATTTT. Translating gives CASSLALGITGNTIYF. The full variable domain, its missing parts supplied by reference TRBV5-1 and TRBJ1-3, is KAGVTQTPRYLIKTRGQQVTLSCSPISGHRSVSWYQQTPGQGLQFLFEYFSETQRNKGNFPGRFSGRQFSNSRSEMNVSTLELGDSALYLCASSLALGITGNTIYFGEGSWLTVV.

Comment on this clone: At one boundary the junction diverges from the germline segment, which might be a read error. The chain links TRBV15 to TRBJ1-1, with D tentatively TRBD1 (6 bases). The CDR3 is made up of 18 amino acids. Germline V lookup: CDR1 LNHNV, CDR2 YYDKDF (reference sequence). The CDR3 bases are TGTGCCACCGGCAGGGGAAACTACGAAACTGGGAAGAACACTGAAGCTTTCTTT. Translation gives CATGRGNYETGKNTEAFF. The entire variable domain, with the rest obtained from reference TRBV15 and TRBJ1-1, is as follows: DAMVIQNPRYQVTQFGKPVTLSCSQTLNHNVMYWYQQKSSQAPKLLFHYYDKDFNNEADTPDNFQSRRPNTSFCFLDIRSPGLGDTAMYLCATGRGNYETGKNTEAFFGQGTRLTVV.

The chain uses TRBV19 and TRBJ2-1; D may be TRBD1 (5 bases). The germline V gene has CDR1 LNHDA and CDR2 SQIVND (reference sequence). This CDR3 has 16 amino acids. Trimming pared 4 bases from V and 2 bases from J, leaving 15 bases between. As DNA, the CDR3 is TGTGCCAGTAGTAGGACACTCCCGCCCACCTACAATGAGCAGTTCTTC. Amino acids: CASSRTLPPTYNEQFF.